A selection of T cell receptor beta chains follows, all from one sample in a study of graft-versus-host responses after intestinal transplantation. What these receptors recognize is not known. Clones were read by immunoSEQ multiplex PCR, and TCRdb kept only the in-frame ones, dropping some. The sample contains some 84,000 clones, approximately 82% of which appear only once. Material: unstimulated CD4+ T cells sorted from spleen or lymph node cells, obtained before intestinal transplant. These TCRs come from a human donor who received an intestinal transplant. Both conserved end residues are part of each CDR3. The D gene is left open where the match is weak. Clone sizes are given selectively: once, few, many, or a class where the clone is expanded.

j_call,d_call,v_call,clone_size,cdr3_nt,cdr3_aa
TRBJ2-7,TRBD1,TRBV5-1,.,TGCGCCAGCAGGAAGACAGGGGGTTACGAGCAGTACTTC,CASRKTGGYEQYF
TRBJ1-4,.,TRBV30,.,TGTGCCTGGGGCAGGGAGGGGGAAAAACTGTTTTTT,CAWGREGEKLFF
TRBJ2-2,.,TRBV5-1,.,TGCGCCAGCAGCTTGCAGTCCTCGTGGAGAACCGGGGAGCTGTTTTTT,CASSLQSSWRTGELFF
TRBJ2-7,.,TRBV12-2,few,TGTGCAAGTCGCTCCAGGACTAGCGGGTACTCCTACGAGCAGTACTTC,CASRSRTSGYSYEQYF
TRBJ1-1,.,TRBV18,.,TGTGCCAGCTCACCTTTTCAGGGGTACATGAACACTGAAGCTTTCTTT,CASSPFQGYMNTEAFF
TRBJ2-5,TRBD2,TRBV29-1,few,TGCAGCGTCGGCGATCCAGCGGGGGGGTACGAGACCCAGTACTTC,CSVGDPAGGYETQYF
TRBJ1-5,TRBD1,TRBV6-6,.,TGTGCCAGCAGTGGACAGGGGGCGAGCAATCAGCCCCAGCATTTT,CASSGQGASNQPQHF
TRBJ2-7,.,TRBV5-1,.,TGCGCCAGCAGCTTCGAGCGGCTCTACGAGCAGTACTTC,CASSFERLYEQYF
TRBJ2-5,.,TRBV29-1,once,TGCAGCGTTGACGGCAGACACGAGACCCAGTACTTC,CSVDGRHETQYF
TRBJ2-1,TRBD1,TRBV29-1,.,TGCAGCGCCATGACAGGGCTCAATGAGCAGTTCTTC,CSAMTGLNEQFF
TRBJ2-2,TRBD1,TRBV11-2,once,TGTGCCAGCAGCCACTACAGGGGATCAACCGGGGAGCTGTTTTTT,CASSHYRGSTGELFF
TRBJ2-3,.,TRBV28,.,TGTGCCAGCAGTTCCATGCGGTCTCGCACAGATACGCAGTATTTT,CASSSMRSRTDTQYF
TRBJ2-7,TRBD1,TRBV19,.,TGTGCCAGTAGGGGACAGGGTTACGAGCAGTACTTC,CASRGQGYEQYF
TRBJ2-3,.,TRBV5-6,.,TGTGCCAGCAGCTTTTTCGGGGGCACAGATACGCAGTATTTT,CASSFFGGTDTQYF
TRBJ2-7,.,TRBV5-4,.,TGTGCCAGCAGCTCGGCTGGGCGCTTCACCTACGAGCAGTACTTC,CASSSAGRFTYEQYF
TRBJ1-5,TRBD1,TRBV19,.,TGTGCCAGTAGTACCCGGACAGGGTCTCAGCCCCAGCATTTT,CASSTRTGSQPQHF
TRBJ2-7,TRBD1,TRBV18,.,TGTGCCAGCTCACCAGGACAGGACAGGGAGCAGTACTTC,CASSPGQDREQYF